These T cell receptor beta chains were read from a single sample in a study of resident and recirculating memory T cells in vitiligo. Sequencing was performed with immunoSEQ multiplex PCR; in TCRdb, only in-frame clones are kept and a portion is missing. Among tens of thousands of clones listed, about 90% were seen once. The sequenced material came from blood. All receptors come from a male donor with vitiligo. The CDR3 runs from the conserved cysteine through the conserved F or W. A D gene is named only where the DNA matches it firmly. Expanded clones get a size class; other rows say once, few or many, or leave the size out.

V gene	clone size	J gene	D gene	CDR3 protein	CDR3 DNA
TRBV7-8	NA	TRBJ2-4	NA	CASSSRVGAKNIQYF	TGTGCCAGCAGCTCCAGGGTAGGGGCCAAAAACATTCAGTACTTC
TRBV2	NA	TRBJ2-7	TRBD1	CASLGQGTLYEQYF	TGTGCCAGCCTGGGACAGGGGACCCTCTACGAGCAGTACTTC
TRBV15	NA	TRBJ2-7	TRBD1	CATSRDWGTGSYEQYF	TGTGCCACCAGCAGAGATTGGGGGACAGGGTCCTACGAGCAGTACTTC
TRBV6-1	NA	TRBJ1-5	NA	CASGSVSNQPQHF	TGTGCCAGCGGTTCAGTGAGCAATCAGCCCCAGCATTTT
TRBV5-4	NA	TRBJ1-1	TRBD1	CASSFSDRGETEAFF	TGTGCCAGCAGCTTCTCGGACAGGGGAGAAACTGAAGCTTTCTTT
TRBV4-3	NA	TRBJ2-3	TRBD2	CASSQSGGTSGMYTQYF	TGCGCCAGCAGCCAATCGGGGGGGACTAGCGGGATGTATACGCAGTATTTT
TRBV5-4	NA	TRBJ1-1	NA	CASSLVSTTTEAFF	TGTGCCAGCAGCTTGGTCTCGACAACGACTGAAGCTTTCTTT
TRBV28	once	TRBJ2-5	TRBD2	CASSFIAGGRQETQYF	TGTGCCAGCAGCTTCATAGCGGGAGGGAGACAAGAGACCCAGTACTTC
TRBV19	NA	TRBJ1-3	NA	CASSSDRIGLGNTIYF	TGTGCCAGTAGCTCCGACCGAATCGGACTCGGAAACACCATATATTTT
TRBV5-4	NA	TRBJ1-4	NA	CASSLWGTEKLFF	TGTGCCAGCAGCTTGTGGGGCACGGAAAAACTGTTTTTT
TRBV5-5	NA	TRBJ2-7	TRBD1	CASSGWTGWNEQYF	TGTGCCAGCAGCGGTTGGACAGGGTGGAACGAGCAGTACTTC
TRBV7-2	NA	TRBJ2-7	TRBD2	CASSRALAGVSYEQYF	TGTGCCAGCAGCCGGGCCCTAGCGGGAGTGTCCTACGAGCAGTACTTC
TRBV6-4	NA	TRBJ2-3	NA	CASSPQSAGTDTQYF	TGTGCCAGCAGCCCCCAGAGCGCGGGCACAGATACGCAGTATTTT
TRBV10-3	NA	TRBJ1-1	TRBD1	CAISGTGQGTEAFF	TGTGCCATCAGTGGGACAGGGCAAGGCACTGAAGCTTTCTTT
TRBV19	NA	TRBJ1-1	NA	CASSISGGMNTEAFF	TGTGCCAGTAGTATTTCTGGGGGGATGAACACTGAAGCTTTCTTT
TRBV13	NA	TRBJ2-4	TRBD2	CASSSPELARDGGTKNIQYF	TGTGCCAGCAGCTCCCCGGAACTAGCGAGGGATGGGGGTACCAAAAACATTCAGTACTTC
TRBV4-1	NA	TRBJ1-5	NA	CASSQDRTVDQPQHF	TGCGCCAGCAGCCAAGACAGGACAGTCGATCAGCCCCAGCATTTT
TRBV7-2	NA	TRBJ2-1	NA	CASLLTGQIYNEQFF	TGTGCCAGTCTTCTAACCGGACAGATCTACAATGAGCAGTTCTTC
TRBV2	NA	TRBJ1-1	NA	CASSPYTEAFF	TGTGCCAGCAGTCCCTACACTGAAGCTTTCTTT
TRBV6-5	few	TRBJ2-6	NA	CASSLQVSGANVLTF	TGTGCCAGCAGTTTACAGGTCTCTGGGGCCAACGTCCTGACTTTC
TRBV28	once	TRBJ2-5	TRBD1	CASSYRDRVKTQYF	TGTGCCAGCAGTTATCGGGACAGGGTAAAGACCCAGTACTTC
TRBV15	NA	TRBJ1-1	TRBD1	CATSSYGQGMNTEAFF	TGTGCCACCAGCAGCTATGGACAGGGAATGAACACTGAAGCTTTCTTT
TRBV12-5	NA	TRBJ1-2	NA	CASGEQGGRATNYGYTF	TGTGCTAGTGGTGAACAGGGAGGGCGGGCTACTAACTATGGCTACACCTTC
TRBV7-3	NA	TRBJ2-1	NA	CASSSSDRHNEQFF	TGTGCCAGCAGCTCTAGTGACAGGCACAATGAGCAGTTCTTC
TRBV7-2	NA	TRBJ2-1	TRBD1	CASSLAGQYNEQFF	TGTGCCAGCAGCTTAGCGGGACAGTACAATGAGCAGTTCTTC
TRBV28	once	TRBJ1-1	TRBD1	CASSLGGTANTEAFF	TGTGCCAGCAGTTTAGGGGGGACAGCGAACACTGAAGCTTTCTTT
TRBV2	NA	TRBJ1-6	NA	CASTRTGIGDSPLHF	TGTGCCAGCACCCGAACCGGGATCGGCGACTCACCCCTCCACTTT
TRBV11-1	NA	TRBJ1-2	NA	CASSPLRTRGYTF	TGTGCCAGCAGCCCCTTACGGACACGGGGCTACACCTTC
TRBV5-5	once	TRBJ2-5	NA	CASSLSVTGKETQYF	TGTGCCAGCAGCTTGTCCGTAACAGGGAAAGAGACCCAGTACTTC
TRBV15	NA	TRBJ2-5	NA	CATSRARVSGETQYF	TGTGCCACCAGCAGGGCCCGGGTTTCGGGGGAGACCCAGTACTTC
TRBV7-8	NA	TRBJ1-1	NA	CASSLAQLTEAFF	TGTGCCAGCAGCTTAGCACAGCTTACTGAAGCTTTCTTT
TRBV13	NA	TRBJ2-4	TRBD2	CASSRAGEIKNIQYF	TGTGCCAGCAGCCGAGCGGGAGAGATCAAAAACATTCAGTACTTC
TRBV27	NA	TRBJ2-1	TRBD2	CASSPGLAGAYNEQFF	TGTGCCAGCAGTCCGGGACTAGCGGGAGCGTACAATGAGCAGTTCTTC